The rows below give T cell receptor beta chains drawn from one sample of a study of blood T cell repertoires in COVID-19. Generated by immunoSEQ multiplex PCR, the TCRdb table keeps only in-frame clones and is missing some. The sample comprises just under 350,000 clones, approximately 91% of which are singletons, and 7% to 8% rests with the top ten. The sequencing sample was made of peripheral blood. The receptors were sampled from a woman aged 70 to 79 with COVID-19, enrolled during active disease. Both conserved end residues are part of each CDR3. Each record gives: V gene, J gene, D gene, clone size, CDR3 protein, CDR3 DNA. The D gene is left open where the match is weak. Some rows mark clone size as missing; the rest say once, few, many or name a class of expanded clone.

v_call: TRBV5-1; j_call: TRBJ2-3; d_call: TRBD1; clone_size: -; cdr3_aa: CASSLAGQGAQNTQYF; cdr3_nt: TGCGCCAGCAGCTTGGCGGGACAGGGGGCGCAAAATACGCAGTATTTT
v_call: TRBV7-2; j_call: TRBJ1-1; d_call: -; clone_size: -; cdr3_aa: CASSHGTTIEAFF; cdr3_nt: TGTGCCAGCAGCCACGGTACCACCATCGAAGCTTTCTTT
v_call: TRBV24-1; j_call: TRBJ1-2; d_call: -; clone_size: -; cdr3_aa: CATSDLPGAGASGYTF; cdr3_nt: TGTGCCACCAGTGATTTGCCAGGGGCAGGGGCAAGCGGCTACACCTTC
v_call: TRBV2; j_call: TRBJ1-3; d_call: -; clone_size: once; cdr3_aa: CASSESSGSGNTIYF; cdr3_nt: TGTGCCAGCAGTGAAAGCTCAGGTTCGGGAAACACCATATATTTT
v_call: TRBV11-3; j_call: TRBJ2-5; d_call: -; clone_size: -; cdr3_aa: CASSSGWEETQYF; cdr3_nt: TGTGCCAGCAGCTCAGGGTGGGAAGAGACCCAGTACTTC
v_call: TRBV4-3; j_call: TRBJ1-2; d_call: -; clone_size: -; cdr3_aa: CASSQQKAGYGYTF; cdr3_nt: TGCGCCAGCAGCCAACAAAAAGCAGGGTATGGCTACACCTTC
v_call: TRBV5-1; j_call: TRBJ2-5; d_call: TRBD2; clone_size: -; cdr3_aa: CASSLMPSGGETQYF; cdr3_nt: TGCGCCAGCAGCTTGATGCCTAGCGGGGGTGAGACCCAGTACTTC
v_call: TRBV19; j_call: TRBJ1-2; d_call: TRBD1; clone_size: -; cdr3_aa: CASKNQGGYGYTF; cdr3_nt: TGTGCCAGTAAAAACCAGGGGGGCTATGGCTACACCTTC
v_call: TRBV7-3; j_call: TRBJ2-7; d_call: TRBD1; clone_size: once; cdr3_aa: CASSSGQGLQYF; cdr3_nt: TGTGCCAGCAGCTCGGGACAGGGTTTGCAGTACTTC
v_call: TRBV5-6; j_call: TRBJ2-3; d_call: TRBD2; clone_size: -; cdr3_aa: CASSPGGPTDTQYF; cdr3_nt: TGTGCCAGCAGCCCGGGGGGGCCCACAGATACGCAGTATTTT
v_call: TRBV5-6; j_call: TRBJ2-7; d_call: -; clone_size: -; cdr3_aa: CASSLGRGYYEQYF; cdr3_nt: TGTGCCAGCAGCTTGGGGCGGGGCTACTACGAGCAGTACTTC
v_call: TRBV3-1/TRBV3-2; j_call: TRBJ2-5; d_call: TRBD2; clone_size: once; cdr3_aa: CASSHLAGGMETQYF; cdr3_nt: TGTGCCAGCAGCCATCTAGCGGGGGGGATGGAGACCCAGTACTTC
v_call: TRBV27; j_call: TRBJ1-5; d_call: -; clone_size: -; cdr3_aa: CASSFQVGQPQHF; cdr3_nt: TGTGCCAGCAGTTTCCAGGTTGGACAGCCCCAGCATTTT
v_call: TRBV7-9; j_call: TRBJ2-7; d_call: TRBD2; clone_size: -; cdr3_aa: CASSLARLAGDLSYEQYF; cdr3_nt: TGTGCCAGCAGCTTAGCCAGACTAGCGGGGGACCTCTCCTACGAGCAGTACTTC
v_call: TRBV2; j_call: TRBJ2-7; d_call: -; clone_size: -; cdr3_aa: CASSEFPGDEQYF; cdr3_nt: TGTGCCAGCAGTGAATTCCCCGGGGACGAGCAGTACTTC
v_call: TRBV30; j_call: TRBJ2-2; d_call: -; clone_size: -; cdr3_aa: CAWSKGPGGELFF; cdr3_nt: TGTGCCTGGAGTAAGGGGCCCGGCGGGGAGCTGTTTTTT
v_call: TRBV5-1; j_call: TRBJ2-1; d_call: TRBD1; clone_size: -; cdr3_aa: CASSLLVGTGGEEQFF; cdr3_nt: TGCGCCAGCAGCTTGTTGGTAGGGACAGGGGGCGAAGAGCAGTTCTTC
v_call: TRBV12-2; j_call: TRBJ2-6; d_call: -; clone_size: -; cdr3_aa: CASRLETVMANVLTF; cdr3_nt: TGTGCAAGTCGCTTAGAGACAGTTATGGCCAACGTCCTGACTTTC
v_call: TRBV24-1; j_call: TRBJ2-1; d_call: -; clone_size: once; cdr3_aa: CATSEDDRLPDEQFF; cdr3_nt: TGTGCCACCAGTGAGGATGACAGGCTTCCCGATGAGCAGTTCTTC
v_call: TRBV19; j_call: TRBJ1-2; d_call: TRBD1; clone_size: once; cdr3_aa: CASSIDVNRGGGVHGYTF; cdr3_nt: TGTGCCAGTAGTATAGATGTCAACAGGGGCGGAGGAGTCCATGGCTACACCTTC
v_call: TRBV11-2; j_call: TRBJ2-5; d_call: TRBD2; clone_size: -; cdr3_aa: CASSGGLAGETQYF; cdr3_nt: TGTGCCAGCAGCGGGGGACTAGCTGGAGAGACCCAGTACTTC
v_call: TRBV7-9; j_call: TRBJ2-7; d_call: -; clone_size: -; cdr3_aa: CASSSTANEQYF; cdr3_nt: TGTGCCAGCAGCTCGACAGCTAACGAGCAGTACTTC
v_call: TRBV5-1; j_call: TRBJ2-5; d_call: -; clone_size: -; cdr3_aa: CASSWGLQETQYF; cdr3_nt: TGCGCCAGCAGCTGGGGCTTGCAAGAGACCCAGTACTTC
v_call: TRBV28; j_call: TRBJ1-2; d_call: -; clone_size: -; cdr3_aa: CASSLSQGGYTF; cdr3_nt: TGTGCCAGCAGTTTATCCCAGGGAGGCTACACCTTC
v_call: TRBV2; j_call: TRBJ2-5; d_call: -; clone_size: -; cdr3_aa: CAVDRGQETQYF; cdr3_nt: TGTGCCGTAGACAGAGGACAAGAGACCCAGTACTTC
v_call: TRBV2; j_call: TRBJ1-3; d_call: -; clone_size: -; cdr3_aa: CASNTGFSGNTIYF; cdr3_nt: TGTGCCAGCAATACAGGCTTCTCTGGAAACACCATATATTTT
v_call: TRBV10-2; j_call: TRBJ1-2; d_call: -; clone_size: few; cdr3_aa: CASATDAYGYTF; cdr3_nt: TGCGCCAGCGCGACAGACGCATATGGCTACACCTTC